A selection of T cell receptor beta chains follows, all from one sample in a study of T cells after posttransplantation cyclophosphamide. Sequencing was performed with immunoSEQ multiplex PCR; in TCRdb, only in-frame clones are kept and a portion is missing. The sample carries thousands of clones, roughly 84% recorded once. Sample: CD8+ T cells sorted from PBMCs. The receptors were gathered from a woman in her forties or fifties in good health and a related stem cell transplant donor. Both conserved end residues are part of each CDR3. Fields, in order: D gene, J gene, clone size, V gene, CDR3 DNA, CDR3 protein. D genes are given only for firm matches. Size values are once, few and many counts, or a class for expanded clones, and some rows have none.

d_call: -; j_call: TRBJ2-6; clone_size: -; v_call: TRBV6-4; cdr3_nt: TGTGCCAGCAGTGACTCGAGCTCTGGGGCCAACGTCCTGACTTTC; cdr3_aa: CASSDSSSGANVLTF
d_call: -; j_call: TRBJ2-7; clone_size: -; v_call: TRBV9; cdr3_nt: TGTGCCAGCAGCAGGGAAGGGGACAAGAGGGTCCCCTCCTACGAGCAGTACTTC; cdr3_aa: CASSREGDKRVPSYEQYF
d_call: -; j_call: TRBJ1-5; clone_size: -; v_call: TRBV9; cdr3_nt: TGTGCCAGCAGCGCCGATGAGAATCAGCCCCAGCATTTT; cdr3_aa: CASSADENQPQHF
d_call: -; j_call: TRBJ2-1; clone_size: -; v_call: TRBV10-2; cdr3_nt: TGCGCCAGCAGTGGAGTGGATGAGCAGTTCTTC; cdr3_aa: CASSGVDEQFF
d_call: TRBD1; j_call: TRBJ2-6; clone_size: -; v_call: TRBV6-1; cdr3_nt: TGTGCCAGCAGTGTCATGGGACAGGGCGCTGGGGCCAACGTCCTGACTTTC; cdr3_aa: CASSVMGQGAGANVLTF
d_call: -; j_call: TRBJ2-3; clone_size: -; v_call: TRBV27; cdr3_nt: TGTGCCACCATTCCTCCGGGACTCGGCACAGATACGCAGTATTTT; cdr3_aa: CATIPPGLGTDTQYF
d_call: -; j_call: TRBJ1-5; clone_size: -; v_call: TRBV4-2; cdr3_nt: TGTGCCAGCAGCCAACAGACAGATAGCAATCAGCCCCAGCATTTT; cdr3_aa: CASSQQTDSNQPQHF
d_call: -; j_call: TRBJ2-7; clone_size: -; v_call: TRBV5-1; cdr3_nt: TGCGCCAGCAGCTTGGATGAGACCTACGAGCAGTACTTC; cdr3_aa: CASSLDETYEQYF
d_call: -; j_call: TRBJ1-4; clone_size: -; v_call: TRBV29-1; cdr3_nt: TGCAGCGTTGAGAAGGGAGATGAAAAACTGTTTTTT; cdr3_aa: CSVEKGDEKLFF
d_call: TRBD1; j_call: TRBJ2-7; clone_size: -; v_call: TRBV6-1; cdr3_nt: TGTGCCAGCAGGGGACAGGTTAGCTCCTACGAGCAGTACTTC; cdr3_aa: CASRGQVSSYEQYF
d_call: -; j_call: TRBJ1-6; clone_size: -; v_call: TRBV6-4; cdr3_nt: TGTGCCAGCAGTGACCCGAACGGGGGTTCACCCCTCCACTTT; cdr3_aa: CASSDPNGGSPLHF
d_call: -; j_call: TRBJ1-4; clone_size: -; v_call: TRBV11-2; cdr3_nt: TGTGCCAGCAGCTTACTAGAGGGTTTCAGGGAAAAACTGTTTTTT; cdr3_aa: CASSLLEGFREKLFF
d_call: -; j_call: TRBJ1-2; clone_size: few; v_call: TRBV14; cdr3_nt: TGTGCCAGCAGCCAAGATATGAGGCAATTGGGTGGCTACACCTTC; cdr3_aa: CASSQDMRQLGGYTF
d_call: TRBD2; j_call: TRBJ2-1; clone_size: -; v_call: TRBV7-8; cdr3_nt: TGTGCCAGCAGCTCCAACGTGGGGACTAATCACAATGAGCAGTTCTTC; cdr3_aa: CASSSNVGTNHNEQFF
d_call: TRBD1; j_call: TRBJ1-3; clone_size: -; v_call: TRBV6-6; cdr3_nt: TGTGCCAGCAGGGTACAGGGGTCGGGCTCTGGAAACACCATATATTTT; cdr3_aa: CASRVQGSGSGNTIYF
d_call: TRBD2; j_call: TRBJ2-3; clone_size: -; v_call: TRBV6-1; cdr3_nt: TGTGCCAGCAGTGAAGCGCCGGGAGGGCCGGGGAAAACAGATACGCAGTATTTT; cdr3_aa: CASSEAPGGPGKTDTQYF
d_call: -; j_call: TRBJ2-7; clone_size: -; v_call: TRBV12-5; cdr3_nt: TGTGCTAGTGGTTTGGGACAGAACTCCTACGAGCAGTACTTC; cdr3_aa: CASGLGQNSYEQYF
d_call: -; j_call: TRBJ1-2; clone_size: -; v_call: TRBV6-5; cdr3_nt: TGTGCCAGCAGTTACGGCGGTAACTATGGCTACACCTTC; cdr3_aa: CASSYGGNYGYTF
d_call: TRBD1; j_call: TRBJ1-6; clone_size: -; v_call: TRBV19; cdr3_nt: TGTGCCAGTAGTCCACGGACAGGACGGCGTGATTCACCCCTCCACTTT; cdr3_aa: CASSPRTGRRDSPLHF
d_call: -; j_call: TRBJ2-7; clone_size: -; v_call: TRBV27; cdr3_nt: TGTGCCAGCAGTTCGCGGGATCAGACCTACGAGCAGTACTTC; cdr3_aa: CASSSRDQTYEQYF
d_call: TRBD2; j_call: TRBJ2-7; clone_size: -; v_call: TRBV29-1; cdr3_nt: TGCAGCGTGCGACCCCTGGGGGGGGACTCCTACGAGCAGTACTTC; cdr3_aa: CSVRPLGGDSYEQYF
d_call: TRBD1; j_call: TRBJ2-6; clone_size: -; v_call: TRBV9; cdr3_nt: TGTGCCAGCAGCCCCCGGACAGGGAGCTCTGGGGCCAACGTCCTGACTTTC; cdr3_aa: CASSPRTGSSGANVLTF
d_call: TRBD2; j_call: TRBJ2-2; clone_size: -; v_call: TRBV6-1; cdr3_nt: TGTGCCACCTTAGCGGGAGTAGGGACCGGGGAGCTGTTTTTT; cdr3_aa: CATLAGVGTGELFF
d_call: -; j_call: TRBJ1-6; clone_size: -; v_call: TRBV30; cdr3_nt: TGTGCCTGGAGCCGCGGGGGAGCGTCCTATAATTCACCCCTCCACTTT; cdr3_aa: CAWSRGGASYNSPLHF
d_call: -; j_call: TRBJ1-1; clone_size: -; v_call: TRBV14; cdr3_nt: TGTGCCAGCAGCCAAGTCGGGGGGAACACTGAAGCTTTCTTT; cdr3_aa: CASSQVGGNTEAFF
d_call: -; j_call: TRBJ2-7; clone_size: -; v_call: TRBV11-2; cdr3_nt: TGTGCCAGCAGCTTAGGTTCTATCTACGAGCAGTACTTC; cdr3_aa: CASSLGSIYEQYF
d_call: TRBD1; j_call: TRBJ1-2; clone_size: -; v_call: TRBV7-9; cdr3_nt: TGTGCCAGCAGCTTAGATACTATCCGGGACAGAATTTCCTATGGCTACACCTTC; cdr3_aa: CASSLDTIRDRISYGYTF
d_call: -; j_call: TRBJ1-1; clone_size: -; v_call: TRBV25-1; cdr3_nt: TGTGCCAGCAGTGCACAACTTGACCGGAGTGAAGCTTTCTTT; cdr3_aa: CASSAQLDRSEAFF
d_call: -; j_call: TRBJ2-1; clone_size: -; v_call: TRBV6-4; cdr3_nt: TGTGCCAGCAGCAGGCGTCATGACTCCTACAATGAGCAGTTCTTC; cdr3_aa: CASSRRHDSYNEQFF
d_call: -; j_call: TRBJ1-6; clone_size: -; v_call: TRBV6-4; cdr3_nt: TGTGCCAGCAGGGATCTGACAGATAATTCACCCCTCCACTTT; cdr3_aa: CASRDLTDNSPLHF
d_call: TRBD2; j_call: TRBJ2-1; clone_size: few; v_call: TRBV7-2; cdr3_nt: TGTGCCAGCAGCTTATCACTAGCGGGAGAGCAGTTCTTC; cdr3_aa: CASSLSLAGEQFF
d_call: TRBD1; j_call: TRBJ1-5; clone_size: -; v_call: TRBV28; cdr3_nt: TGTGCCAGCAGTTTCCCCGGGACAGGGGGGTGGTATAGCAATCAGCCCCAGCATTTT; cdr3_aa: CASSFPGTGGWYSNQPQHF
d_call: -; j_call: TRBJ2-1; clone_size: -; v_call: TRBV7-7; cdr3_nt: TGTGCTAGCAGCTTAGGGCGCGGGACTGGACATGAGCAGTTCTTC; cdr3_aa: CASSLGRGTGHEQFF
d_call: -; j_call: TRBJ2-1; clone_size: -; v_call: TRBV18; cdr3_nt: TGTGCCAGCTCATCACAAGGACAGATCAATGAGCAGTTCTTC; cdr3_aa: CASSSQGQINEQFF
d_call: -; j_call: TRBJ1-3; clone_size: -; v_call: TRBV5-1; cdr3_nt: TGCGCCAGCAGCTTGGACGACACCTACACCATATATTTT; cdr3_aa: CASSLDDTYTIYF
d_call: TRBD1; j_call: TRBJ1-1; clone_size: -; v_call: TRBV5-4; cdr3_nt: TGTGCCAGCAGCTTCGGGACAGGGCTGAACACTGAAGCTTTCTTT; cdr3_aa: CASSFGTGLNTEAFF
d_call: -; j_call: TRBJ1-1; clone_size: -; v_call: TRBV19; cdr3_nt: TGTGCCAGTAGTATGGGGTCGGGGGGTTCGGCTGAAGCTTTCTTT; cdr3_aa: CASSMGSGGSAEAFF
d_call: -; j_call: TRBJ1-5; clone_size: -; v_call: TRBV4-1; cdr3_nt: TGCGCCAGCAGCCAAGTGGGGGAGGGTCAGCCCCAGCATTTT; cdr3_aa: CASSQVGEGQPQHF
d_call: -; j_call: TRBJ1-1; clone_size: -; v_call: TRBV12-5; cdr3_nt: TGTGCTAGTGGCGGGGGAAACTCGAACACTGAAGCTTTCTTT; cdr3_aa: CASGGGNSNTEAFF